Reported below is one TCR beta chain. The antigen is unknown. This sample was taken from a study of vaccination and CD4 T cells after COVID-19. Overall study context: Four females and six males made up the convalescents, with two Hispanic.

The Oncomine TCR Beta short-read assay sequenced DNA from cultured CD4+ T cells. TCRdb re-analysed the PCR reads in MiXCR, keeping a single row per CDR3 protein. The sample carries about 11,000 distinct CDR3 sequences, 32% recorded once. Treatment described: roughly 11-day PBMC culture with coronavirus spike peptide pools or control peptides (ViraFEST assay). V was clipped by 6 bases and J by 11 bases; unmatched bases: 12. CDR3 size: 14 residues. Germline V gene sequence: CDR1 SGHTA, CDR2 FQGNSA. The origin of this receptor is a human donor who had recovered from COVID-19. The sample consisted of CD4+ T cells from blood, cultured in vitro, taken after SARS-CoV-2 vaccination. V is TRBV7-2 and J is TRBJ1-1, with TRBD1 matching over 10 bases. CDR3 residues: CASSSPGQGVDAFF. DNA for the CDR3: TGTGCCAGCAGTTCTCCAGGACAGGGGGTAGACGCTTTCTTT.